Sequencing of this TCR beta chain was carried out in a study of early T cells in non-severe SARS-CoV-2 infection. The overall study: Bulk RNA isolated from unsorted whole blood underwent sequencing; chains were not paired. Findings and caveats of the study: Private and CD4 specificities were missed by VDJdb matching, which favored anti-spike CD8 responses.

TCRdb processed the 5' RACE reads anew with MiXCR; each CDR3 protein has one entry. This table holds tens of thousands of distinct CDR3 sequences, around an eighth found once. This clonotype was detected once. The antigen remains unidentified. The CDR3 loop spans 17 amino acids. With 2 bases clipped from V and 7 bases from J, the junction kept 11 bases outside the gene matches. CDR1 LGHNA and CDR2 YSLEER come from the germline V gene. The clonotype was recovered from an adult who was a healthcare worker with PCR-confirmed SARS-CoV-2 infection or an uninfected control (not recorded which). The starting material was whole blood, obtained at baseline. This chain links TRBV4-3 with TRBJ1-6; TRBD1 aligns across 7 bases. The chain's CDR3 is CASSQSRTGGGNSPLHF. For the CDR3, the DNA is TGCGCCAGCAGCCAATCCAGGACAGGAGGGGGGAATTCACCCCTCCACTTT.